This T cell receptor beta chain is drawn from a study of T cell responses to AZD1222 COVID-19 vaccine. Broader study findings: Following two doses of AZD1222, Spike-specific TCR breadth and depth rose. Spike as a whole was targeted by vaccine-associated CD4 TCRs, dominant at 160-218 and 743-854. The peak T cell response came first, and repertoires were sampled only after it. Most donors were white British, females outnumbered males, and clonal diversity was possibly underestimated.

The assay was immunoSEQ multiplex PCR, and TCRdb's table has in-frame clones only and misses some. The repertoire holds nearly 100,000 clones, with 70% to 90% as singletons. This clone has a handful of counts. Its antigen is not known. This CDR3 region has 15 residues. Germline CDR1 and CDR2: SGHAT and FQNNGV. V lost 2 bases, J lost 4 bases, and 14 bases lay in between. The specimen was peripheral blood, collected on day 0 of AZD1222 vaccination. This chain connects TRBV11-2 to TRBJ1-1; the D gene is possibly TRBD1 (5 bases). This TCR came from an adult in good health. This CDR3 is CASSLSGLEGTEAFF. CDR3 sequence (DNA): TGTGCCAGCAGCTTATCAGGGTTGGAGGGCACTGAAGCTTTCTTT.